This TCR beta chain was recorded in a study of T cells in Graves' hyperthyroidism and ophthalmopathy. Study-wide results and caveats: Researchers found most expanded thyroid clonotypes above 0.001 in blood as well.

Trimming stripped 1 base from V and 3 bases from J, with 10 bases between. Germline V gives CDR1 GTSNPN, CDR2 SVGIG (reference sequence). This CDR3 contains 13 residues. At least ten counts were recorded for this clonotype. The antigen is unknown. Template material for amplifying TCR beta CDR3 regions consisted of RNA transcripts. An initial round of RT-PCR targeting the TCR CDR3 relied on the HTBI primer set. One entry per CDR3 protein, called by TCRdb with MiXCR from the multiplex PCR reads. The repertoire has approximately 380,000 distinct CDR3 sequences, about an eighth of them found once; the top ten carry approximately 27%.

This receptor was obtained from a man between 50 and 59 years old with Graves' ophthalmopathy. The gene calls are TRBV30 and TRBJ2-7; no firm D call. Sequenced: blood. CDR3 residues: CAWSATAYYEQYF. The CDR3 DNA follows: TGTGCCTGGAGTGCAACAGCGTACTACGAGCAGTACTTC.